This T cell receptor beta chain is drawn from a study of T cell changes during pregnancy in multiple sclerosis. The assay was immunoSEQ multiplex PCR, and TCRdb's table has in-frame clones only and misses some. The table has tens of thousands of clones, more than 85% seen once. Germline assignment: CDR1 SGHKS and CDR2 YYEKEE (reference sequence). CDR3 length: 16 residues. The ends were cut back, 0 bases at V and 1 base at J, with 13 bases in the middle. J is TRBJ1-1 and V is TRBV5-5; D remains unclear. Source: peripheral blood, taken after pregnancy. The clonotype comes from a female donor with multiple sclerosis, enrolled in a pregnancy study. CDR3 loop: CASSLEGGRANTEAFF. The CDR3 nucleotides read TGTGCCAGCAGCTTGGAGGGAGGGAGAGCGAACACTGAAGCTTTCTTT.